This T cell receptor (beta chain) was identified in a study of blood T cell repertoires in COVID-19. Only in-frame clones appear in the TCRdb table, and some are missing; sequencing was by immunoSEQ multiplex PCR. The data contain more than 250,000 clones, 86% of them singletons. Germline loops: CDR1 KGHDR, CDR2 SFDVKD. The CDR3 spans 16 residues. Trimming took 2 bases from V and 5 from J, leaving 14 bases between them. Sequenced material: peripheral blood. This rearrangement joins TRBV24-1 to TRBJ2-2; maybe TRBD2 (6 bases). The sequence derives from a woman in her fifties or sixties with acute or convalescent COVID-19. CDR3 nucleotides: TGTGCCACCAGTGATTACGTGGGAGGACGGACCGGGGAGCTGTTTTTT. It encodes CATSDYVGGRTGELFF.